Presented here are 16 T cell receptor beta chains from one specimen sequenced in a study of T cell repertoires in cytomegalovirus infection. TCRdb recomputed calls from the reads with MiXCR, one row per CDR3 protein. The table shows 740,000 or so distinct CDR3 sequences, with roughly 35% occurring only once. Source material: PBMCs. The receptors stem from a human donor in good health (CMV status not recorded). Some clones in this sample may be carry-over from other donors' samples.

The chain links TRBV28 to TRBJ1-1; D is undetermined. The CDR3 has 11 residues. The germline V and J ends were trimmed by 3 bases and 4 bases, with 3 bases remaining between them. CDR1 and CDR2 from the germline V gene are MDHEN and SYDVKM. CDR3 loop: CASSFTTEAFF. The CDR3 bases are TGTGCCAGCAGTTTCACCACTGAAGCTTTCTTT.

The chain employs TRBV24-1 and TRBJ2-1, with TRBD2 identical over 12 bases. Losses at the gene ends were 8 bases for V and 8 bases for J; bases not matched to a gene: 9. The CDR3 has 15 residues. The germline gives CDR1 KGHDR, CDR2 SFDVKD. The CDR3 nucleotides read TGTGCCACCAAAACGACTAGCGGGAGAGTAGATGAGCAGTTCTTC. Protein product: CATKTTSGRVDEQFF.

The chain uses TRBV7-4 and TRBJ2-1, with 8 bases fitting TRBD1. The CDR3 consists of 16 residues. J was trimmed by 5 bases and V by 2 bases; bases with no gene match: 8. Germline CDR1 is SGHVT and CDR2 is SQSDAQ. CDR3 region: CASSLPPGGSNNEQFF. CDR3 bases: TGTGCCAGCAGCTTACCGCCAGGGGGCTCGAACAATGAGCAGTTCTTC.

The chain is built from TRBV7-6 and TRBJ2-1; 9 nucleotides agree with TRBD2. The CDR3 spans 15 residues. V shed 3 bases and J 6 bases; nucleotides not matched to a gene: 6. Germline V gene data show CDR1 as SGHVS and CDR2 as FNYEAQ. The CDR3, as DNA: TGTGCCAGCAGCTTTTCCGGGACTAGCTTCAATGAGCAGTTCTTC. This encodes CASSFSGTSFNEQFF.

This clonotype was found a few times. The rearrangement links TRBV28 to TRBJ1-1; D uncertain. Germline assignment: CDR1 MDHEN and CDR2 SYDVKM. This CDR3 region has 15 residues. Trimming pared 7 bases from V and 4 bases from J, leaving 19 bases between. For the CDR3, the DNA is TGTGCCAGCAACCCCCCCCGAGGCGGCGGCACTGAAGCTTTCTTT. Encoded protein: CASNPPRGGGTEAFF.

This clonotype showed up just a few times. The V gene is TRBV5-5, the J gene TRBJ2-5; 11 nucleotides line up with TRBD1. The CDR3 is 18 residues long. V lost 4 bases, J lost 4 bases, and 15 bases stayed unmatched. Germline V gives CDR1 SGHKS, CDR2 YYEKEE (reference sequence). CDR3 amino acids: CASSAWTGQGAERETQYF. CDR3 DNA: TGTGCCAGCAGCGCTTGGACTGGACAGGGGGCGGAAAGAGAGACCCAGTACTTC.

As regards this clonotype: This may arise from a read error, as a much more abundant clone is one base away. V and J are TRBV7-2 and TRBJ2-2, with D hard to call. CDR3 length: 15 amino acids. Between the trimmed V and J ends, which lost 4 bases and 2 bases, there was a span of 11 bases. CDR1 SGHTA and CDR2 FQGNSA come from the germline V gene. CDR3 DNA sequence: TGTGCCAGCAGCTGCCGTACCCCCAACACCGGGGAGCTGTTTTTT. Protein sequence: CASSCRTPNTGELFF.

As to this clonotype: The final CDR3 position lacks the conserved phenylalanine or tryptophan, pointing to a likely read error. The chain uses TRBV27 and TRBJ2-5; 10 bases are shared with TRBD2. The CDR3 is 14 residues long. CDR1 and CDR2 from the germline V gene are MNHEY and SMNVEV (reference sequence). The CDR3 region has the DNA TGTGCAAGCAGAATAGCGGGAGGATTAGAGACCCAGTACTTA. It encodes CASRIAGGLETQYL.

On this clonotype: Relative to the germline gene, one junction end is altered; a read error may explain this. CDR3 sequence: CASSPGLSGRTVELFF. CDR3 nucleotide sequence: TGCGCCAGCAGCCCCGGACTATCGGGAAGGACCGTGGAGCTGTTTTTT. The chain is built from TRBV5-1 and TRBJ2-2, with a tentative D call TRBD2 (6 bases). This CDR3 comprises 16 residues. CDR1 and CDR2 from the germline V gene are SGHRS and YFSETQ.

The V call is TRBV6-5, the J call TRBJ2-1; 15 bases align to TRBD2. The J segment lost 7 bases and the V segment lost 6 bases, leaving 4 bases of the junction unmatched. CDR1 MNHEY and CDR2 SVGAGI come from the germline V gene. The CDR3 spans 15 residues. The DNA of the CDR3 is TGTGCCAGCAGCGTGGGACTAGCGGGAGGTAATGAGCAGTTCTTC. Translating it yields CASSVGLAGGNEQFF.

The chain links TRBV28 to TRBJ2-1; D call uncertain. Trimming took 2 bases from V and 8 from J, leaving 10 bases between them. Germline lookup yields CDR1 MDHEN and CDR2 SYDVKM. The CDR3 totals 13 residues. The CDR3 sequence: CASSLPAPHEQFF. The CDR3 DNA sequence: TGTGCCAGCAGTTTACCAGCGCCCCATGAGCAGTTCTTC.

For the CDR3, the DNA is TGTGCCAGCAGTTACCCCTTGGGGGCCGAGCAGTACTTC. This gives the protein CASSYPLGAEQYF. The chain carries TRBV6-8 and TRBJ2-7; TRBD1 is a possible D gene (6 bases). The V end was cut by 2 bases, the J end by 6 bases, with 11 bases between. The CDR3 covers 13 residues. Germline V gives CDR1 MNHGY, CDR2 SAAAGT.

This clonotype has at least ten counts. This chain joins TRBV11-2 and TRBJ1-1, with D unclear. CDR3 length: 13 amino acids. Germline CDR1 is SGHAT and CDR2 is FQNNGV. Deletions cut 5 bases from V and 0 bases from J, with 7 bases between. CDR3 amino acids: CASSPDVNTEAFF. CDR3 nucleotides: TGTGCCAGCAGCCCGGACGTGAACACTGAAGCTTTCTTT.

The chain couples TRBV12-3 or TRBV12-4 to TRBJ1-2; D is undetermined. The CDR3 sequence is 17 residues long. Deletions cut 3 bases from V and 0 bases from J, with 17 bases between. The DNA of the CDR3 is TGTGCCAGCAGTTTGGGGTCGGGAAAAGACGCTAACTATGGCTACACCTTC. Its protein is CASSLGSGKDANYGYTF.

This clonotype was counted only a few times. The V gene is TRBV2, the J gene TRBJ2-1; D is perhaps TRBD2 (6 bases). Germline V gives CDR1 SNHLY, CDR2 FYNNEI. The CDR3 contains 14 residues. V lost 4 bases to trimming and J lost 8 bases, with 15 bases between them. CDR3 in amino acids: CASSGLASSDEQFF. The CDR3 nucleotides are TGTGCCAGCAGTGGCCTAGCGTCCTCGGATGAGCAGTTCTTC.

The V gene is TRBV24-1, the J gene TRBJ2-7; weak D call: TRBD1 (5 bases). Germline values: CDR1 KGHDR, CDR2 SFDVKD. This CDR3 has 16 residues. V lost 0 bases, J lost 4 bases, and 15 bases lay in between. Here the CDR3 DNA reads TGTGCCACCAGTGATTTGACACCATCAGGGATATACGAGCAGTACTTC. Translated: CATSDLTPSGIYEQYF.